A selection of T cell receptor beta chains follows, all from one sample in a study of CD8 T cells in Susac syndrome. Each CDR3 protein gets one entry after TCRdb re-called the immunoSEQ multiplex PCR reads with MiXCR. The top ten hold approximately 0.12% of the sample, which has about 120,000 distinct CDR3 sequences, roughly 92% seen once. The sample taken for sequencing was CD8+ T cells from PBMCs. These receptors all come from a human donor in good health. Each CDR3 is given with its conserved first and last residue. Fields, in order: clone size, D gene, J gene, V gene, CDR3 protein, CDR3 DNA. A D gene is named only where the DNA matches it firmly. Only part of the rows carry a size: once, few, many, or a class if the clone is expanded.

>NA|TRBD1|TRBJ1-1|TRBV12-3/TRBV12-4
CASSSQGAAPFEAFF
TGTGCCAGCAGTTCTCAGGGGGCAGCGCCCTTTGAAGCTTTCTTT
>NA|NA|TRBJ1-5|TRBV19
CASSGLGMGQPQHF
TGTGCCAGTAGCGGGTTGGGTATGGGGCAGCCCCAGCATTTT
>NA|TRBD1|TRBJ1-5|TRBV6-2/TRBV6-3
CASTETGTGGRQPQHF
TGTGCCAGCACCGAAACCGGGACAGGGGGACGGCAGCCCCAGCATTTT
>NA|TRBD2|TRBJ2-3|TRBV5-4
CASSSGTTLSDTQYF
TGTGCCAGCAGCTCCGGGACTACCCTCTCGGATACGCAGTATTTT
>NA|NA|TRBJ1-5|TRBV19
CASSKSDGYQPQHF
TGTGCCAGTAGTAAGTCAGATGGTTATCAGCCCCAGCATTTT
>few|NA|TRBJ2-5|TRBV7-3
CASSLTPRETQYF
TGTGCCAGCAGCTTAACGCCCCGGGAGACCCAGTACTTC
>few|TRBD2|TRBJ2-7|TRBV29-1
CSVFRQGGYEQYF
TGCAGCGTTTTCCGTCAGGGAGGGTACGAGCAGTACTTC
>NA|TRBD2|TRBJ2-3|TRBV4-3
CASSPGLAGVLTQYF
TGCGCCAGCAGCCCAGGACTAGCGGGGGTGCTTACGCAGTATTTT
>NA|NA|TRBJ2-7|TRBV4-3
CASSQGGEGNEQYF
TGCGCCAGCAGCCAAGGAGGTGAAGGCAACGAGCAGTACTTC
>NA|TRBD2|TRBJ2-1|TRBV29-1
CSARAQPGLAEHNEQFF
TGCAGCGCGCGAGCCCAGCCGGGACTAGCGGAGCACAATGAGCAGTTCTTC
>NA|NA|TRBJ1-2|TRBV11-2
CASSLEGVHGYTF
TGTGCCAGCAGCTTAGAAGGGGTACATGGCTACACCTTC
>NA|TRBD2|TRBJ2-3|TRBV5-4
CASSAGGSTDTQYF
TGTGCCAGCAGCGCGGGGGGCAGCACAGATACGCAGTATTTT
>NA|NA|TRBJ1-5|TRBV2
CASSEQGNSNQPQHF
TGTGCCAGCAGTGAACAGGGGAATAGCAATCAGCCCCAGCATTTT
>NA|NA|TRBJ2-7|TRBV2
CASSVGTSRDYEQYF
TGTGCCAGCAGTGTAGGGACTTCGAGAGACTACGAGCAGTACTTC
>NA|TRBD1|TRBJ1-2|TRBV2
CASSGGDRGYGYTF
TGTGCCAGCAGTGGAGGGGACAGGGGATATGGCTACACCTTC
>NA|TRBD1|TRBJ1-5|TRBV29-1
CSALTGFNQPQHF
TGCAGCGCTTTGACAGGGTTTAATCAGCCCCAGCATTTT
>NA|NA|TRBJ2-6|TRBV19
CASRMTARDSGANVLTF
TGTGCCAGTAGAATGACAGCTAGAGACTCTGGGGCCAACGTCCTGACTTTC
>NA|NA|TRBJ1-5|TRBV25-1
CASSESAAQPQHF
TGTGCCAGCAGTGAATCCGCGGCTCAGCCCCAGCATTTT
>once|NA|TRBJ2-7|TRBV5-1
CASSLGQDRARYEQYF
TGCGCCAGCAGCTTGGGTCAGGACAGAGCAAGATACGAGCAGTACTTC
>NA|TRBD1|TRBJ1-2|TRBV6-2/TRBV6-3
CASSPRTGFGYTF
TGTGCCAGCAGTCCCCGGACAGGATTTGGCTACACCTTC
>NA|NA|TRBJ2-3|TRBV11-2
CASSLNSGGSTDTQYF
TGTGCCAGCAGCCTAAATTCGGGGGGCAGCACAGATACGCAGTATTTT
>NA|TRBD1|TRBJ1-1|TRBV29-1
CSVETQGVEAFF
TGCAGCGTTGAGACCCAGGGGGTTGAAGCTTTCTTT
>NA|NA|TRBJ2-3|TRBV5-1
CASSPSPGEADTQYF
TGCGCCAGCAGCCCTTCTCCGGGAGAGGCAGATACGCAGTATTTT
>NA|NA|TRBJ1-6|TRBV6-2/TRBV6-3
CASSFQDSRPEGSPLHF
TGTGCCAGCAGTTTTCAGGACAGTCGACCGGAAGGTTCACCCCTCCACTTT
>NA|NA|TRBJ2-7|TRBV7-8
CATAVPGEQYF
TGTGCCACCGCGGTCCCGGGGGAGCAGTACTTC
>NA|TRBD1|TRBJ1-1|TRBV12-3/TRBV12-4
CASTRQGSYTEAFF
TGTGCCAGCACCAGACAGGGGTCGTACACTGAAGCTTTCTTT
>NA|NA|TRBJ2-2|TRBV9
CASSAGRNTGELFF
TGTGCCAGCAGCGCTGGGCGGAACACCGGGGAGCTGTTTTTT
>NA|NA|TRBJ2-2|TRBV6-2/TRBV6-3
CASSRGQSNTGELFF
TGTGCCAGCAGTCGAGGACAGTCGAACACCGGGGAGCTGTTTTTT